A single sample is the source of the 4 T cell receptor beta chains below, sequenced in a study of immune cell composition in non-small cell lung cancer (dated 2017 in TCRdb). The library was produced with the immunoSEQ multiplex PCR assay. TCRdb obtained this table from immuneACCESS and retained in-frame rearrangements with V and J assigned. These tables miss some clones; where compared with another copy, unresolved V genes account for less than half of the shortfall, and the remainder is unexplained. For this sample there are fewer than 15,000 clones; 69% appear just once. The ten largest clones add up to more than 6.5% of the sample. Sequenced sample: lung tumor tissue. The source of these receptors is a human donor with non-small cell lung cancer.

The chain employs TRBV19 and TRBJ2-1, with a tentative D call TRBD2 (6 bases). The CDR3 length is 15 residues. The V end was cut by 5 bases, the J end by 6 bases, with 17 bases between. The germline V gene has CDR1 LNHDA and CDR2 SQIVND (reference sequence). The CDR3 is CASSPGTALFNEQFF. The CDR3 nucleotides read TGTGCCAGTAGTCCCGGGACTGCCCTATTCAATGAGCAGTTCTTC. Looking up the rest from reference TRBV19 and TRBJ2-1 gives the full variable domain: DGGITQSPKYLFRKEGQNVTLSCEQNLNHDAMYWYRQDPGQGLRLIYYSQIVNDFQKGDIAEGYSVSREKKESFPLTVTSAQKNPTAFYLCASSPGTALFNEQFFGPGTRLTVL.

This clone is medium-sized (0.01 to 0.1%). The chain carries TRBV14 and TRBJ2-3, with 9 bases that match TRBD2. CDR3 length: 18 amino acids. V dropped 1 base and J dropped 0; count of bases not matched to a gene: 8. Per the germline V gene, CDR1 is SGHDN and CDR2 is FVKESK. CDR3 nucleotides: TGTGCCAGCAGCCAAGCAGCGGGGGGCCTCCCTAGCACAGATACGCAGTATTTT. Translation: CASSQAAGGLPSTDTQYF.

CDR3 protein: CASSVGGAVNTEAFF. As DNA, the CDR3 is TGTGCCAGCAGCGTAGGTGGGGCCGTGAACACTGAAGCTTTCTTT. The chain uses TRBV9 and TRBJ1-1; D possibly corresponds to TRBD1 (5 bases). Germline V gene sequence: CDR1 SGDLS, CDR2 YYNGEE. The CDR3 contains 15 residues. Trimming removed 0 bases at V and 0 bases at J, with 9 bases between.

The CDR3 reads CASSLGRTYYGYTF. Written as DNA, the CDR3 is TGTGCCAGCAGCTTAGGACGGACTTACTATGGCTACACCTTC. The chain carries TRBV7-6 and TRBJ1-2; D not certain. Germline V gene data show CDR1 as SGHVS and CDR2 as FNYEAQ. The CDR3 is 14 residues long. V was pared by 1 base and J by 3 bases, with 9 bases between.